The 18 T cell receptor beta chains reported below all come from one sample, sequenced in a study of shared clonotypes between healthy human individuals. TCRdb's copy holds only in-frame clones and misses some; the assay was immunoSEQ multiplex PCR. The profile shows about 490,000 clones, approximately 79% of them singletons. The source material was PBMCs. The receptor source for this set is a woman in her forties in good health. Some clones in this sample may be carry-over from other donors' samples.

The V and J genes are TRBV28 and TRBJ2-1; 13 bases line up with TRBD2. The CDR3 is 18 amino acids. CDR1 is MDHEN, CDR2 SYDVKM, per germline. Trimming took 5 bases from V and 1 from J; bases not matched to a gene: 8. In DNA, the CDR3 is TGTGCCAGCAGTCCACTAGCGGGAGGGCCTAGGTCCTACAATGAGCAGTTCTTC. It yields the protein CASSPLAGGPRSYNEQFF.

The chain has TRBV10-2 and TRBJ2-1, with 10 bases aligning to TRBD2. The CDR3 totals 16 residues. From germline, CDR1 is WSHSY and CDR2 SAAADI. With 3 bases clipped from V and 9 bases from J, the junction kept 11 bases outside the gene matches. The chain's CDR3 is CASSDLSGRGFGEQFF. In DNA, the CDR3 is TGCGCCAGCAGTGACCTAAGCGGGAGGGGATTCGGTGAGCAGTTCTTC.

CDR3 region: CSVARWASQSSYEQYF. CDR3 bases: TGCAGCGTTGCACGGTGGGCGAGCCAGAGCTCCTACGAGCAGTACTTC. The gene calls are TRBV29-1 and TRBJ2-7; D unresolved. Trimming took 4 bases from V and 0 from J, leaving 19 bases between them. The CDR3 is made up of 16 amino acids. In germline, CDR1 is SQVTM, CDR2 ANQGSEA.

V usage is TRBV18 and J usage is TRBJ2-5; maybe TRBD2 (5 bases). This CDR3 is 13 amino acids long. Trimming pared 2 bases from V and 5 bases from J, leaving 9 bases between. CDR1 and CDR2 from the germline V gene are KGHSH and LQKENI. CDR3 sequence reads: CASSPAGGETQYF. The CDR3 bases are TGTGCCAGCTCACCAGCAGGCGGGGAGACCCAGTACTTC.

The genes are TRBV27 and TRBJ2-3; 8 positions agree with TRBD1. The J segment lost 1 base and the V segment lost 5 bases, leaving 14 bases of the junction unmatched. CDR1 and CDR2 from the germline V gene are MNHEY and SMNVEV (reference sequence). This CDR3 has 18 amino acids. The CDR3 loop is CASSTGAGGVFGTDTQYF. CDR3 DNA: TGTGCCAGCAGTACCGGGGCAGGGGGCGTTTTCGGCACAGATACGCAGTATTTT.

The V and J genes are TRBV27 and TRBJ2-7, with 11 bases that match TRBD2. Germline lookup yields CDR1 MNHEY and CDR2 SMNVEV (reference sequence). CDR3 length: 16 amino acids. After removal of 6 bases from V and 2 bases from J, the junction contained 9 bases not matched to a gene. The CDR3 coding sequence is TGTGCCAGCAGCCTTTCCGGGACTAGCGGAGCCTACGAGCAGTACTTC. Protein: CASSLSGTSGAYEQYF.

V usage is TRBV11-2 and J usage is TRBJ1-5; D is uncertain. The V end was cut by 5 bases, the J end by 0 bases, with 5 bases between. From germline, CDR1 is SGHAT and CDR2 FQNNGV. This CDR3 has 13 residues. In DNA, the CDR3 is TGTGCCAGCAGCCTACATAGCAATCAGCCCCAGCATTTT. This encodes CASSLHSNQPQHF.

Here the CDR3 DNA reads TGTGCCAGAACGAGCAAGAGACAGGGCAGCTATGGCTACACCTTC. It specifies CARTSKRQGSYGYTF. The rearrangement uses TRBV19 and TRBJ1-2; TRBD1 agrees at 7 bases. The junction had 14 bases not matched to a gene; V was cut back by 9 bases and J by 4 bases. In germline, CDR1 is LNHDA, CDR2 SQIVND (reference sequence). The CDR3 is made up of 15 amino acids.

Comment on this clone: One end of the junction does not line up with germline, which may come from a read error. V gene TRBV5-1 combines with J gene TRBJ2-1, with unresolved D. Germline lookup yields CDR1 SGHRS and CDR2 YFSETQ. The CDR3 loop spans 14 amino acids. This chain's CDR3 is CASSLEASSNEQFF. DNA for the CDR3: TGCGCCAGCAGCTTGGAGGCATCCTCCAATGAGCAGTTCTTC.

On this clone itself: One base separates it from a far larger clone, so it is likely a read error. The sample carries other DNA sequences with the same CDR3. The chain joins TRBV5-1 to TRBJ2-5; D not certain. CDR1 SGHRS and CDR2 YFSETQ come from the germline V gene. This CDR3 has 11 residues. With 1 base removed from V and 2 bases from J, the gap between germline ends came to 0 bases. CDR3 residues: CASSLQETQYF. The CDR3 region has the DNA TGCGCCAGCAGCTTGCAAGAGACCCAGTACTTC.

The chain recombines TRBV5-1 with TRBJ2-3; 10 bases match TRBD1. Germline loops: CDR1 SGHRS, CDR2 YFSETQ. Trimming took 4 bases from V and 4 from J; bases not matched to a gene: 21. The CDR3 consists of 20 residues. CDR3 nucleotides: TGCGCCAGCAGCCGTGGGGCAGGGACAGGGGCCCGTATGAAGGCAGATACGCAGTATTTT. Its protein product is CASSRGAGTGARMKADTQYF.

The V gene is TRBV11-1, the J gene TRBJ2-7; 7 bases fit TRBD1. Looked up from germline, CDR1 is SGHAT and CDR2 is FQDESV (reference sequence). V was clipped by 4 bases and J by 0 bases; unmatched bases: 9. This CDR3 has 16 residues. The CDR3, as DNA: TGTGCCAGCAGCTCCTACCTGGGGGACAGCTCCTACGAGCAGTACTTC. Its translation is CASSSYLGDSSYEQYF.

The chain recombines TRBV5-4 with TRBJ2-2, with TRBD2 as a possible D gene (5 bases). The CDR3 is 16 residues long. V lost 4 bases to trimming and J lost 0 bases, with 13 bases between them. Germline values: CDR1 SGHNT, CDR2 YYREEE (reference sequence). The CDR3 bases are TGTGCCAGCAGCCCGGCAAGCGGAACGAACACCGGGGAGCTGTTTTTT. Encoded protein: CASSPASGTNTGELFF.

The chain carries TRBV6-5 and TRBJ2-2, with TRBD1 as a possible D gene (6 bases). The length of the CDR3 is 15 residues. Germline CDR1 MNHEY, CDR2 SVGAGI. Trimming pared 4 bases from V and 8 bases from J, leaving 17 bases between. The chain's CDR3 is CASSFLGTLLGELFF. The CDR3 DNA reads as TGTGCCAGCAGTTTCCTCGGGACACTATTGGGGGAGCTGTTTTTT.

Note on this clone: At one end, the junction sequence differs from germline, possibly due to a read error. This chain connects TRBV11-3 to TRBJ2-7; 10 bases map to TRBD2. The V gene's germline CDR1 is SGHNT and CDR2 YENEEA. The CDR3 contains 17 residues. This CDR3 is CASSIELAGSGRDEQYF. The CDR3 nucleotides are TGTGCCAGCAGCATAGAACTAGCGGGGAGTGGGAGGGACGAGCAGTACTTC.

The genes are TRBV19 and TRBJ2-7; 8 bases agree with TRBD1. The V and J ends lost 5 bases and 3 bases, in that order; junction bases with no gene match: 3. The CDR3 consists of 13 residues. The germline CDR1 and CDR2 sequences are LNHDA and SQIVND (reference sequence). CDR3 in amino acids: CASSSGGIYEQYF. The CDR3 DNA follows: TGTGCCAGTAGTTCAGGGGGCATCTACGAGCAGTACTTC.

The chain employs TRBV4-3 and TRBJ2-2; the D gene is possibly TRBD2 (5 bases). Trimming removed 7 bases from V and 1 base from J, with 16 bases in between. CDR3 length equals 16 residues. Germline V CDR1 and CDR2: LGHNA, YSLEER. In nucleotides, the CDR3 is TGCGCCAGCACACCCCGGGGTACGGGGAACACCGGGGAGCTGTTTTTT. The encoded protein is CASTPRGTGNTGELFF.

The genes are TRBV27 and TRBJ2-7; 7 positions match TRBD1. The trim removed 0 bases at V and 5 bases at J, leaving 13 bases unmatched. CDR1 and CDR2 from the germline V gene are MNHEY and SMNVEV (reference sequence). There are 17 residues in the CDR3. The CDR3 sequence is CASSLSKGAVPTHEQYF. For the CDR3, the DNA is TGTGCCAGCAGTTTATCGAAGGGGGCTGTGCCTACTCACGAGCAGTACTTC.